This TCR beta chain appears in the sequencing data of a study of spatial heterogeneity in lung cancer. Looking at the study overall: Detection consistently yielded more beta chains than alpha chains. General study findings and limits: Follow-up blood showed ubiquitous expanded tumor TCRs less than blood at resection did.

This clonotype was found many times. Antigen: not known. The ends lost 5 bases at V and 6 bases at J; junction bases unmatched: 4. There are 13 residues in the CDR3. Germline V gene lookup returns CDR1 SGHTA and CDR2 FQGNSA. Noted time point: sample taken at primary tumor resection. Sequencing of whole RNA from tumor, nontumor lung or frozen PBMC involved no sorting. Single TCR cDNA molecules each had their own unique molecular identifier. TCRdb re-called the 5' RACE reads with MiXCR, one entry per CDR3 protein. In the table there are roughly 25,000 distinct CDR3 sequences, around 5% of which are singletons.

The chain recombines TRBV7-2 with TRBJ2-3, with TRBD1 matching over 8 bases. Material: PBMCs, obtained at surgery. The TCR comes from a male donor with early-stage non-small cell lung cancer. The CDR3: CASSAGGADTQYF. The CDR3 nucleotides are TGTGCCAGCAGCGCAGGGGGCGCGGATACGCAGTATTTT.